Following are 6 T cell receptor beta chains from one sample sequenced in a study of beta chain features in type 1 diabetes. The isolated RNA, all of it, was reverse transcribed, so expressed TCRB transcripts were what got sequenced. The assay was immunoSEQ multiplex PCR, and TCRdb's table has in-frame clones only and misses some. The sample lists about 260,000 clones; about 70% were seen once. The sequenced material came from naive CD4+ T cells from blood. The receptor source for this set is a man aged 25 to 40 in good health.

The chain combines TRBV30 with TRBJ1-5; D is ambiguous. The CDR3 extends over 13 amino acids. The V end was cut by 2 bases, the J end by 3 bases, with 8 bases between. Germline V gene data show CDR1 as GTSNPN and CDR2 as SVGIG (reference sequence). The CDR3: CAWSNGLNQPQHF. CDR3 sequence (DNA): TGTGCCTGGAGTAACGGTCTCAATCAGCCCCAGCATTTT.

V usage is TRBV29-1 and J usage is TRBJ1-1; no definite D call. From germline, CDR1 is SQVTM and CDR2 ANQGSEA. Trimming removed 3 bases from V and 0 bases from J, with 5 bases in between. The CDR3 runs 12 residues. For the CDR3, the DNA is TGCAGCGTTGAGCCTCTGAACACTGAAGCTTTCTTT. Amino acids: CSVEPLNTEAFF.

This clone has only a few counts. V is TRBV29-1 and J is TRBJ2-6; D unresolved. The CDR3 is 16 amino acids. Germline V CDR1 and CDR2: SQVTM, ANQGSEA. V lost 4 bases, J lost 0 bases, and 13 bases lay in between. The CDR3 sequence is CSVGRTQNSGANVLTF. The CDR3 DNA reads TGCAGCGTTGGACGGACCCAGAACTCTGGGGCCAACGTCCTGACTTTC.

The rearrangement links TRBV9 to TRBJ2-7; D call uncertain. V lost 0 bases and J 5 bases, leaving 9 bases between the germline ends. Germline lookup yields CDR1 SGDLS and CDR2 YYNGEE. The CDR3 covers 13 residues. CDR3 protein: CASSVDPRDEQYF. DNA for the CDR3: TGTGCCAGCAGCGTAGACCCCCGCGACGAGCAGTACTTC. Full variable domain (remainder filled in from reference TRBV9 and TRBJ2-7): DSGVTQTPKHLITATGQRVTLRCSPRSGDLSVYWYQQSLDQGLQFLIQYYNGEERAKGNILERFSAQQFPDLHSELNLSSLELGDSALYFCASSVDPRDEQYFGPGTRLTVT.

The V gene is TRBV4-2, the J gene TRBJ2-7; D is possibly TRBD1 (5 bases). Germline assignment: CDR1 LGHNA and CDR2 YNFKEQ. The length of the CDR3 is 14 residues. V was clipped by 0 bases and J by 2 bases, with 8 bases between them. The CDR3 spells CASSQDPTAYEQYF. CDR3 in DNA: TGTGCCAGCAGCCAAGACCCGACAGCCTACGAGCAGTACTTC.

This clone was detected a few times. The chain links TRBV30 to TRBJ1-3; D is undetermined. Germline V gene lookup returns CDR1 GTSNPN and CDR2 SVGIG (reference sequence). The V end was cut by 8 bases, the J end by 0 bases, with 11 bases between. The CDR3 is 13 amino acids. The CDR3 region has the DNA TGTGCCCGCACAGCTCTCTCTGGAAACACCATATATTTT. This translates into CARTALSGNTIYF.